Each of the 24 T cell receptor beta chains below was sequenced from the same sample in a study of cytomegalovirus exposure and HLA in healthy donors. Vbeta (60) and Jbeta (13) primers were used in the PCR. Using immunoSEQ multiplex PCR, the repertoire was profiled, and TCRdb retains in-frame clones only, with some absent. The table shows 50,000 to 65,000 clones, with under 85% occurring only once. The sample consisted of PBMCs. These receptors all stem from a man aged 45-60 years in good health and CMV-seropositive.

This clone was seen more than once but under ten times. V usage is TRBV30 and J usage is TRBJ1-2; the D is unclear. Germline assignment: CDR1 GTSNPN and CDR2 SVGIG (reference sequence). V shed 2 bases and J shed 13 bases, with 32 bases lying between them. The CDR3 extends over 17 amino acids. The CDR3: CAWSLSGSGQSARVLTF. The CDR3 nucleotides are TGTGCCTGGAGTCTATCTGGGAGTGGGCAATCCGCTCGAGTCCTCACCTTC. The complete variable domain, with remaining parts taken from reference TRBV30 and TRBJ1-2, reads SQTIHQWPATLVQPVGSPLSLECTVEGTSNPNLYWYRQAAGRGLQLLFYSVGIGQISSEVPQNLSASRPQDRQFILSSKKLLLSDSGFYLCAWSLSGSGQSARVLTFGSGTRLTVV.

This sequence joins TRBV30 and TRBJ2-1, with D possibly matching TRBD1 (6 bases). Per the germline V gene, CDR1 is GTSNPN and CDR2 is SVGIG (reference sequence). Trimming shortened V by 7 bases and J by 2 bases, and 9 bases separated the two germline ends. The CDR3 contains 12 residues. The CDR3, as DNA: TGTGCCTCCGCAGGGGCCTACAATGAGCAGTTCTTC. Amino acids: CASAGAYNEQFF.

The chain carries TRBV7-6 and TRBJ1-1; 8 positions match TRBD1. The J segment lost 1 base and the V segment lost 4 bases, leaving 2 bases of the junction unmatched. The germline V gene encodes CDR1 SGHVS and CDR2 FNYEAQ. This CDR3 has 14 residues. The CDR3 loop reads CASSSTGENTEAFF. CDR3 in DNA: TGTGCCAGCAGCTCGACAGGGGAGAACACTGAAGCTTTCTTT. Combining the CDR3 with reference TRBV7-6 and TRBJ1-1 gives the whole variable domain GAGVSQSPRYKVTKRGQDVALRCDPISGHVSLYWYRQALGQGPEFLTYFNYEAQQDKSGLPNDRFSAERPEGSISTLTIQRTEQRDSAMYRCASSSTGENTEAFFGQGTRLTVV.

The chain carries TRBV14 and TRBJ1-1, with TRBD1 matching 10 bases. This CDR3 has 16 residues. Germline V gives CDR1 SGHDN, CDR2 FVKESK. V was clipped by 4 bases and J by 0 bases; unmatched bases: 5. The CDR3: CASSRDRGGMNTEAFF. In DNA, the CDR3 is TGTGCCAGCAGCCGGGACAGGGGAGGGATGAACACTGAAGCTTTCTTT. The full variable domain, with the rest looked up from reference TRBV14 and TRBJ1-1, is EAGVTQFPSHSVIEKGQTVTLRCDPISGHDNLYWYRRVMGKEIKFLLHFVKESKQDESGMPNNRFLAERTGGTYSTLKVQPAELEDSGVYFCASSRDRGGMNTEAFFGQGTRLTVV.

This chain connects TRBV19 to TRBJ1-3; D uncertain. This CDR3 is 12 amino acids long. V lost 9 bases and J 1 base, leaving 7 bases between the germline ends. Germline lookup yields CDR1 LNHDA and CDR2 SQIVND (reference sequence). The CDR3: CASWESGNTIYF. Here the CDR3 DNA reads TGTGCCAGCTGGGAGTCTGGAAACACCATATATTTT. Full variable domain (rest looked up from reference TRBV19 and TRBJ1-3): DGGITQSPKYLFRKEGQNVTLSCEQNLNHDAMYWYRQDPGQGLRLIYYSQIVNDFQKGDIAEGYSVSREKKESFPLTVTSAQKNPTAFYLCASWESGNTIYFGEGSWLTVV.

The rearrangement joins TRBV19 to TRBJ2-7; TRBD1 matches 10 bases. The CDR3 totals 17 residues. Germline trimming cut 0 bases from V and 2 bases from J; bases unmatched to any gene: 7. Germline CDR1 reads LNHDA; CDR2 reads SQIVND (reference sequence). The CDR3 DNA sequence: TGTGCCAGTAGTATAGATAGCCCGGGACAGGGGACCTACGAGCAGTACTTC. It specifies CASSIDSPGQGTYEQYF. Full variable domain (outside the CDR3, taken from reference TRBV19 and TRBJ2-7): DGGITQSPKYLFRKEGQNVTLSCEQNLNHDAMYWYRQDPGQGLRLIYYSQIVNDFQKGDIAEGYSVSREKKESFPLTVTSAQKNPTAFYLCASSIDSPGQGTYEQYFGPGTRLTVT.

This clone has only a few counts. V usage is TRBV10-3 and J usage is TRBJ2-1; 11 nucleotides align to TRBD2. The trim removed 0 bases at V and 7 bases at J, leaving 8 bases unmatched. CDR3 length: 17 residues. Germline CDR1 and CDR2: ENHRY and SYGVKD. The CDR3 loop reads CAISESRTSGSGNEQFF. CDR3 DNA: TGTGCCATCAGTGAGTCGAGAACTAGCGGGAGTGGTAATGAGCAGTTCTTC.

The J gene is TRBJ2-7, the V gene TRBV27; TRBD1 agrees at 10 bases. J gave up 3 bases and V 5 bases, and 1 base lay outside the gene matches. Germline V gene sequence: CDR1 MNHEY, CDR2 SMNVEV (reference sequence). This CDR3 has 13 residues. CDR3 residues: CASSDRGHYEQYF. The DNA for the CDR3 is TGTGCCAGCAGTGACAGGGGGCACTACGAGCAGTACTTC.

This clone has only a few counts. At one of its ends the junction is not consistent with the germline gene, which may arise from a read error. Other DNA sequences in this specimen translate into the identical CDR3. This chain links TRBV13 with TRBJ1-1, with D tentatively TRBD1 (6 bases). CDR1 and CDR2 from the germline V gene are PRHDT and FYEKMQ (reference sequence). This CDR3 has 13 amino acids. In DNA, the CDR3 is TGTGACAGCAGACAGGCCCCTACATCTGAAGCTTTCTTT. This codes for CDSRQAPTSEAFF. The full variable domain, in which reference TRBV13 and TRBJ1-1 provide the parts outside the CDR3, is AAGVIQSPRHLIKEKRETATLKCYPIPRHDTVYWYQQGPGQDPQFLISFYEKMQSDKGSIPDRFSAQQFSDYHSELNMSSLELGDSALYFCDSRQAPTSEAFFGQGTRLTVV.

The rearrangement links TRBV27 to TRBJ1-4, with 10 bases fitting TRBD1. Germline assignment: CDR1 MNHEY and CDR2 SMNVEV (reference sequence). The CDR3 runs to 17 residues. Losses at the gene ends were 7 bases for V and 11 bases for J; bases not matched to a gene: 19. The CDR3 bases are TGTGCCAGCACCCACCGGGACAGGGGCGCTCATAGGAGGAAACTGTTTTTT. As protein: CASTHRDRGAHRRKLFF.

V gene TRBV21-1 combines with J gene TRBJ2-4; TRBD1, the table's D call, lacks a check against the DNA. TRBV21-1 is annotated as a pseudogene. This CDR3 is built from 17 residues. The CDR3 nucleotides read TGTGCCAGCAGCAGCATGCCCGGGGACAGGACCCTAGACATTCAGTACTTC. Residues: CASSSMPGDRTLDIQYF.

CDR3 region: CASSSKGLAGLGSEQFF. The CDR3 region has the DNA TGTGCCAGCAGCTCGAAGGGCCTAGCGGGGCTCGGTAGTGAGCAGTTCTTC. The rearrangement links TRBV11-2 to TRBJ2-1, with TRBD2 identical over 9 bases. CDR3 size: 17 residues. From germline, CDR1 is SGHAT and CDR2 FQNNGV. V was clipped by 4 bases and J by 9 bases; unmatched bases: 16.

This clone occurred a few times. This chain uses TRBV4-2 with TRBJ2-1, with D possibly TRBD2 on 6 matching bases. CDR3 length: 16 residues. V was trimmed by 6 bases and J by 6 bases, leaving 21 bases between them. Germline assignment: CDR1 LGHNA and CDR2 YNFKEQ. The CDR3 here is CASRQRLARPSNEQFF. CDR3 bases: TGTGCCAGCAGACAACGCCTAGCGAGGCCATCCAATGAGCAGTTCTTC.

This clone was seen more than once but under ten times. The V gene is TRBV7-9, the J gene TRBJ2-1; 9 bases match TRBD1. J gave up 6 bases and V 7 bases, and 10 bases lay outside the gene matches. This CDR3 spans 15 amino acids. The germline CDR1 and CDR2 sequences are SEHNR and FQNEAQ (reference sequence). In DNA, the CDR3 is TGTGCCAGCAACCGACCGGGACAGGGAGTCAATGAGCAGTTCTTC. Translating it yields CASNRPGQGVNEQFF. The entire variable domain, with the rest obtained from reference TRBV7-9 and TRBJ2-1, is as follows: DTGVSQNPRHKITKRGQNVTFRCDPISEHNRLYWYRQTLGQGPEFLTYFQNEAQLEKSRLLSDRFSAERPKGSFSTLEIQRTEQGDSAMYLCASNRPGQGVNEQFFGPGTRLTVL.

The CDR3 reads CASRTRDDEQFF. The CDR3 DNA reads TGTGCCAGCAGGACTAGGGATGATGAGCAGTTCTTC. The V and J genes are TRBV27 and TRBJ2-1; the D gene is possibly TRBD2 (6 bases). V lost 6 bases, J lost 8 bases, and 11 bases lay in between. This CDR3 has 12 residues. Germline V gene sequence: CDR1 MNHEY, CDR2 SMNVEV (reference sequence).

CDR3 coding DNA: TGTGCCAGCAGTTTAGAAGGCCCGCCGGGTACGCAGTATTTT. Encoded protein: CASSLEGPPGTQYF. The chain links TRBV27 to TRBJ2-3; D is uncertain. Trimming left V 2 bases short and J 8 bases short, with 14 bases between. Germline V gene sequence: CDR1 MNHEY, CDR2 SMNVEV (reference sequence). The CDR3 sequence is 14 residues long.

V usage is TRBV6-5 and J usage is TRBJ2-2, with TRBD2 matching 7 bases. The CDR3 length is 15 residues. Germline V CDR1 and CDR2: MNHEY, SVGAGI. The ends lost 7 bases at V and 8 bases at J; junction bases unmatched: 13. CDR3 in amino acids: CASNRAGVRFGELFF. CDR3 DNA: TGTGCCAGCAATCGGGCGGGGGTTCGTTTTGGGGAGCTGTTTTTT.

This clone was detected only once. The CDR3 carries no conserved terminal phenylalanine or tryptophan, so it likely arises from a read error. The genes are TRBV5-6 and TRBJ1-5; D may be TRBD1 (5 bases). Germline V gives CDR1 SGHDT, CDR2 YYEEEE. The CDR3 consists of 14 residues. V shed 1 base and J shed 4 bases, with 9 bases lying between them. Here the CDR3 DNA reads TGTGCCAGCAGCTTGCGGGGGAAAAATCAGCCCCAGCATTTG. Translated: CASSLRGKNQPQHL.

There are a few counts of this clone. The CDR3, as DNA: TGTGCCAGCAGCATACAGACTACCATGAACACTGAAGCTTTCTTT. Its protein is CASSIQTTMNTEAFF. The chain combines TRBV5-3 with TRBJ1-1; no clear D gene. TRBV5-3 is labeled an ORF, and its function is uncertain. This CDR3 region has 15 residues. Deletions cut 8 bases from V and 0 bases from J, with 17 bases between.

The gene calls are TRBV6-5 and TRBJ2-5; no firm D call. The V gene lost 11 bases and the J gene lost 9 bases, with 16 bases spanning the gap. The CDR3 has 11 amino acids. CDR1 is MNHEY and CDR2 is SVGAGI in the germline V gene. The CDR3 coding sequence is TGTGCCGGCGGTCCGTCTGGTGCCCAGTACTTC. Residues: CAGGPSGAQYF.

V gene TRBV6-5 combines with J gene TRBJ2-7; D is unresolved. Germline assignment: CDR1 MNHEY and CDR2 SVGAGI. Trimming took off 5 bases at V and 0 bases at J, with 5 bases between the two ends. The CDR3 contains 12 residues. CDR3 in amino acids: CASSPSSYEQYF. The CDR3 nucleotides read TGTGCCAGCAGTCCCAGCTCCTACGAGCAGTACTTC.

The gene calls are TRBV6-4 and TRBJ2-2, with 11 bases that match TRBD1. The CDR3 has 17 residues. Unmatched junction bases numbered 5, after V lost 1 base and J lost 4 bases. Per germline, CDR1 MRHNA and CDR2 SNTAGT. This chain's CDR3 is CASSDFPGQGVTGELFF. The CDR3 nucleotides read TGTGCCAGCAGTGACTTCCCGGGACAGGGGGTCACCGGGGAGCTGTTTTTT.

V gene TRBV4-2 combines with J gene TRBJ2-6, with TRBD2 as a possible D gene (6 bases). CDR3 length: 16 amino acids. Germline loops: CDR1 LGHNA, CDR2 YNFKEQ. Deletions cut 6 bases from V and 1 base from J, with 13 bases between. CDR3 residues: CASRSGLQSGANVLTF. As DNA, the CDR3 is TGTGCCAGCAGATCGGGACTCCAGTCTGGGGCCAACGTCCTGACTTTC.

This clone occurred a few times. The chain employs TRBV18 and TRBJ2-6, with no clear D. Germline V CDR1 and CDR2: KGHSH, LQKENI. Trimming pared 6 bases from V and 0 bases from J, leaving 6 bases between. The CDR3 spans 14 residues. CDR3 region: CASSYSSGANVLTF. In nucleotides, the CDR3 is TGTGCCAGCTCTTACAGCTCTGGGGCCAACGTCCTGACTTTC.